Sequencing of this TCR beta chain was carried out in a study of CD8+CD57+ T cells in acquired aplastic anemia. Whole-study findings and limits: About 27 CD8+ CDR3 sequences were shared between patients and controls.

In patients chosen for sequencing, flow cytometry had shown CD8+CD57+ cell expansion. Each patient had severe acquired aplastic anemia. Patient blood was sampled before any therapy had been received. Profiles of TCR beta VDJ and CDR3 were generated from a genomic DNA template. Each CDR3 protein is one row after TCRdb ran MiXCR on the reads. The sample yields roughly 180,000 distinct CDR3 sequences, 63% seen once. Trimming cost V 6 bases and J 5 bases; bases outside gene matches: 8. The CDR3 covers 15 residues. As to this clonotype: The antigen is unknown.

The clonotype was recovered from a human donor with aplastic anemia. The V and J genes are TRBV12-3 or TRBV12-4 and TRBJ2-3, with 10 bases fitting TRBD2. Material: sorted CD4+, CD8+, or CD8+CD57+ T cells (not recorded which) from PBMCs. CDR3 bases: TGTGCCAGCAGCTCCTGGACTAGCGGTGGAGATACGCAGTATTTT. Amino acid sequence: CASSSWTSGGDTQYF.